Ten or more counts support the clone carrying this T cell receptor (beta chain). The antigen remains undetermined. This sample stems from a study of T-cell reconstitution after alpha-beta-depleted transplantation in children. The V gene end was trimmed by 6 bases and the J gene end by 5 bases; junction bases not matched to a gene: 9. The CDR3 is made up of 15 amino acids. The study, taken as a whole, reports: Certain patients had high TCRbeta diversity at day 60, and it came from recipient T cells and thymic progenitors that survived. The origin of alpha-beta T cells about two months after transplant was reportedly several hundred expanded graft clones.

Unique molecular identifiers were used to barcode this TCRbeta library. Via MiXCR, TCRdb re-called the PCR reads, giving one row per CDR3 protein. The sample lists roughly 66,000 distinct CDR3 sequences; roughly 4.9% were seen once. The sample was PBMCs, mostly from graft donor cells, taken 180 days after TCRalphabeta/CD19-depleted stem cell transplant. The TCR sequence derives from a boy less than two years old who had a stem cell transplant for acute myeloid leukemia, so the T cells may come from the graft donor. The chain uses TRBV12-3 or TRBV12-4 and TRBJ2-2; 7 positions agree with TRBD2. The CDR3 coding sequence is TGTGCCAGCAGCTCCTCCGGACTAGGGACCGGGGAGCTGTTTTTT. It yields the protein CASSSSGLGTGELFF.